One and the same sample provided the 8 T cell receptor beta chains below, sequenced in a study of regulatory T cells in long-lasting Graves disease. TCR beta libraries were built with iRepertoire HTBI primers and Arm-PCR of CDR3 regions. TCRdb re-analysed the multiplex PCR reads in MiXCR, keeping a single row per CDR3 protein. The data contain under 350,000 distinct CDR3 sequences, 20% to 25% of them singletons. The time point was: persistent/refractory GD, antithyroid drugs over 5 years with positive TRAb. PBMCs provided the RNA from which the TCR library was made. The source material was peripheral blood mononuclear cells (PBMCs), sampled when the disease was refractory, from a patient treated with antithyroid drugs. All receptors come from a female donor with Graves disease.

CDR3 residues: CASSRGQGRETEAFF. The CDR3 nucleotides read TGTGCCAGCAGTCGGGGACAGGGTCGCGAAACTGAAGCTTTCTTT. The chain links TRBV6-2 or TRBV6-3 to TRBJ1-1; TRBD1 aligns across 9 bases. The CDR3 length is 15 residues. The V segment lost 5 bases and the J segment 5 bases; nucleotides outside the gene matches: 9. CDR1 is MNHEY and CDR2 is SVGEGT in the germline V gene.

This clonotype was observed a few times. The chain employs TRBV18 and TRBJ2-5; 13 positions agree with TRBD2. Germline V gene sequence: CDR1 KGHSH, CDR2 LQKENI. V was clipped by 1 base and J by 5 bases; unmatched bases: 7. CDR3 length: 17 amino acids. CDR3 in amino acids: CASSPRTSGSVKETQYF. The CDR3 DNA follows: TGTGCCAGCTCACCACGGACTAGCGGGAGTGTAAAGGAGACCCAGTACTTC.

Ten or more counts support this clonotype. The gene calls are TRBV12-3 or TRBV12-4 and TRBJ1-1; 9 bases map to TRBD1. The J segment lost 4 bases and the V segment lost 11 bases, leaving 8 bases of the junction unmatched. This CDR3 is 13 amino acids long. The CDR3 DNA reads TGTGCCCAGGTCGGGACAGGGCGCACTGAAGCTTTCTTT. The encoded protein is CAQVGTGRTEAFF.

This clonotype was found many times. The chain joins TRBV6-1 to TRBJ1-1; tentatively, D is TRBD1 (5 bases). The CDR3 covers 14 residues. Germline CDR1 and CDR2: MNHNS and SASEGT. With 6 bases removed from V and 1 base from J, the gap between germline ends came to 12 bases. CDR3 coding DNA: TGTGCCAGCAGCAAGGGACCGGGGAACACTGAAGCTTTCTTT. This translates into CASSKGPGNTEAFF.

This clonotype was observed at least ten times. Written as DNA, the CDR3 is TGTGCCAGCAGAACAGGGGAAAGCACTGAAGCTTTCTTT. This translates into CASRTGESTEAFF. This chain links TRBV7-9 with TRBJ1-1; TRBD1 matches 7 bases. V was pared by 6 bases and J by 4 bases, with 5 bases of the junction left unmatched. This CDR3 has 13 amino acids. Per the germline V gene, CDR1 is SEHNR and CDR2 is FQNEAQ (reference sequence).

This clonotype appeared many times. The chain joins TRBV28 to TRBJ1-5, with D perhaps TRBD1 (6 bases). The V and J ends lost 2 bases and 4 bases respectively, with 21 bases between them. Germline CDR1 is MDHEN and CDR2 is SYDVKM. There are 18 residues in the CDR3. CDR3: CASSLIGQIRGGNQPQHF. DNA for the CDR3: TGTGCCAGCAGTTTAATTGGACAGATCCGAGGGGGGAATCAGCCCCAGCATTTT. Full variable domain (outside the CDR3, taken from reference TRBV28 and TRBJ1-5): DVKVTQSSRYLVKRTGEKVFLECVQDMDHENMFWYRQDPGLGLRLIYFSYDVKMKEKGDIPEGYSVSREKKERFSLILESASTNQTSMYLCASSLIGQIRGGNQPQHFGDGTRLSIL.

This clonotype was picked up many times. The V and J genes are TRBV20-1 and TRBJ2-7, with 7 nucleotides matching TRBD1. CDR3 size: 14 residues. The V and J ends lost 0 bases and 2 bases, in that order; junction bases with no gene match: 4. Germline values: CDR1 DFQATT, CDR2 SNEGSKA (reference sequence). CDR3 residues: CSARDHRGTYEQYF. The CDR3 coding sequence is TGCAGTGCTAGAGATCACAGGGGAACCTACGAGCAGTACTTC.

This chain uses TRBV3-1 with TRBJ2-1; D perhaps matches TRBD2 (6 bases). V was shortened by 4 bases and J by 9 bases, with 10 bases between the two germline ends. This CDR3 has 12 residues. Germline V CDR1 and CDR2: LGHDT, YNNKEL (reference sequence). CDR3 region: CASSPYGGEQFF. The DNA for the CDR3 is TGTGCCAGCAGCCCTTACGGGGGTGAGCAGTTCTTC.